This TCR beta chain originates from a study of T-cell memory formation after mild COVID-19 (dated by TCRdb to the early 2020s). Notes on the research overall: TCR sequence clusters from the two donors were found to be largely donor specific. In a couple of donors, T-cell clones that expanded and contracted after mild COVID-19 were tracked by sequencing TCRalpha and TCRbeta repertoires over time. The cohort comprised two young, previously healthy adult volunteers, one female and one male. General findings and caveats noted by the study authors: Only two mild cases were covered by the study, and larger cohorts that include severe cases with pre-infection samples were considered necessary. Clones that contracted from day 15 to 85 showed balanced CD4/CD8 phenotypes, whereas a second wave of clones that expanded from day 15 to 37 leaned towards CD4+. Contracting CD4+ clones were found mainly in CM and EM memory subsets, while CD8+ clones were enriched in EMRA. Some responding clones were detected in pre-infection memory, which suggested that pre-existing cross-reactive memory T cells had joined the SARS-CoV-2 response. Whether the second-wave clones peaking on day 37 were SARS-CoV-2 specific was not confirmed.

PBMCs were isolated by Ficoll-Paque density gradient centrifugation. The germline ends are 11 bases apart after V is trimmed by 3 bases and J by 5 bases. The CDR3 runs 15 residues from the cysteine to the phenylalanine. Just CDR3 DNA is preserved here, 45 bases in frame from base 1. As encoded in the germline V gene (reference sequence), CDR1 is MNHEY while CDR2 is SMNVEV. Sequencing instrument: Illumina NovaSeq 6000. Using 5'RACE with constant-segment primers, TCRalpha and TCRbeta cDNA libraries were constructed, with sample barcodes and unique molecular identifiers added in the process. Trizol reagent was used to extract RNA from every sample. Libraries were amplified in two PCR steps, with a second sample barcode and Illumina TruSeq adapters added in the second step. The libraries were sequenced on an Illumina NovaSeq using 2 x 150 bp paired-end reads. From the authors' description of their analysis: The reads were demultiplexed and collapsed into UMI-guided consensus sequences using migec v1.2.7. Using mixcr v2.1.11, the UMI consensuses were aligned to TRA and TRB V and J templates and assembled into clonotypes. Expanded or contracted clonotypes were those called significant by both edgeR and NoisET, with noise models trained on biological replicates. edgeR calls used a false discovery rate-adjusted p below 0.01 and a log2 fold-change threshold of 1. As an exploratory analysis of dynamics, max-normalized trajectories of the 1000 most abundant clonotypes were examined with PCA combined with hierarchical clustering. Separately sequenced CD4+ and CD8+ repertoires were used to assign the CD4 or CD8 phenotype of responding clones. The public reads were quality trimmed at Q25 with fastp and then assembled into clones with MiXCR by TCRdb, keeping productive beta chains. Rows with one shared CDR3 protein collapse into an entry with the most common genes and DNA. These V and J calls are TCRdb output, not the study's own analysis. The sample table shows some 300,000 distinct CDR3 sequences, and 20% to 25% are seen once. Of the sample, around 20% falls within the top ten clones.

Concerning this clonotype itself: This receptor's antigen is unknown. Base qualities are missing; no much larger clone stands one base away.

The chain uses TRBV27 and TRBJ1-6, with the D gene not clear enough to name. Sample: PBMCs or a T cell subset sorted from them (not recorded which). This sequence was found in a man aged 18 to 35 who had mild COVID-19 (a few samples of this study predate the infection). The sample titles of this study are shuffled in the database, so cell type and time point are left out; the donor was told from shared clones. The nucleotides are TGTGCCAGCAGTTTCTCCGGAGCCGATAATTCACCCCTCCACTTT. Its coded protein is CASSFSGADNSPLHF.